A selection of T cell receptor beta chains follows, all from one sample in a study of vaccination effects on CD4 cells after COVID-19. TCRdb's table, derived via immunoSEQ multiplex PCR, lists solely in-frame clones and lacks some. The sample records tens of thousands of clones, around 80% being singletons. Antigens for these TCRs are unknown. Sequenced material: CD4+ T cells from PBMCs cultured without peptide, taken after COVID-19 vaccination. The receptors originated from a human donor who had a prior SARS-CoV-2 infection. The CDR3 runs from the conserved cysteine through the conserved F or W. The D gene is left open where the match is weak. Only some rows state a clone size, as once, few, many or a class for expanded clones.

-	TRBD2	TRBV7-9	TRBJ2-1	TGTGCCAGCAGCTTGTCTAGCGGGCACTACAATGAGCAGTTCTTC	CASSLSSGHYNEQFF
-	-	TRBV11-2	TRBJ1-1	TGTGCCAGCAGCTTCATCGATTTTGGACGGGCGAACACTGAAGCTTTCTTT	CASSFIDFGRANTEAFF
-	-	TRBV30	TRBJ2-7	TGTGCCTGGAGTCGCAGGAGACGGGAGCAGTACTTC	CAWSRRRREQYF
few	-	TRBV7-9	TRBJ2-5	TGTGCCAGCAGCTTAGGGCAGAGCTGGGAGACCCAGTACTTC	CASSLGQSWETQYF
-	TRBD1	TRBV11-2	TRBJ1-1	TGTGCCAGCAGCCCACGGACAGGTATCAACACTGAAGCTTTCTTT	CASSPRTGINTEAFF
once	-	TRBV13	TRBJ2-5	TGTGCCAGCAGCTTAGGCCGGCGCCGACCGAAGGGAGAGACCCAGTACTTC	CASSLGRRRPKGETQYF
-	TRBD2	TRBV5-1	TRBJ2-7	TGCGCCAGCAGCTCCACGGGAGGGGTCTACGAGCAGTACTTC	CASSSTGGVYEQYF
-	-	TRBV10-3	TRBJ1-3	TGTGCCACTCAACAGGGAAGATCTGGAAACACCATATATTTT	CATQQGRSGNTIYF
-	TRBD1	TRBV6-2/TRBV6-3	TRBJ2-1	TGTGCCAGCAGTTACTCGATTGGGACAGTCTCCCCCGTTCAGTTCTTC	CASSYSIGTVSPVQFF
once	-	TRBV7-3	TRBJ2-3	TGTGCCAGCAGCTTAACGCTGGCTAGCGGCACAGATACGCAGTATTTT	CASSLTLASGTDTQYF
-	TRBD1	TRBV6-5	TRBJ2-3	TGTGCCAGCACCATCCGGGACAGGCACACAGATACGCAGTATTTT	CASTIRDRHTDTQYF
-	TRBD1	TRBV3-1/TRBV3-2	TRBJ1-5	TGTGCCAGCAGCCAAGAGGATAGCCAGGGGGTGGAAGGCAATCAGCCCCAGCATTTT	CASSQEDSQGVEGNQPQHF
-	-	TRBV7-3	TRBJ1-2	TGTGCCAGCAGCCCGACAGCTTCCCCACCTAACTCTGGCTACACCTTC	CASSPTASPPNSGYTF
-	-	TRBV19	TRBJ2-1	TGTGCCAGTAGTCCTCGGAGGGCCCAATCAAACAATGAGCAGTTCTTC	CASSPRRAQSNNEQFF
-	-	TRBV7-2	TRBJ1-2	TGTGCCAGCAGCTTATTTCGAAACTATGGCTACACCTTC	CASSLFRNYGYTF
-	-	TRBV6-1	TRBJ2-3	TGTGCCAGCAGTGAACTGGGCCTCACAGATACGCAGTATTTT	CASSELGLTDTQYF
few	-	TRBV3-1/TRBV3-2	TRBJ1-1	TGTGCCAGCAGCCAGTACAGGAACACTGAAGCTTTCTTT	CASSQYRNTEAFF
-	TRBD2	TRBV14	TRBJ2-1	TGTGCCAGCAGCCATGTTACTAGCGCCTACTACAATGAGCAGTTCTTC	CASSHVTSAYYNEQFF
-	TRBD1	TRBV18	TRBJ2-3	TGTGCCAGCTCACCTTATAGCAGGGGGCTAGATACGCAGTATTTT	CASSPYSRGLDTQYF
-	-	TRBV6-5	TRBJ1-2	TGTGCCAGCACCCGGGGGTCCGGGGCTGGCTACACCTTC	CASTRGSGAGYTF
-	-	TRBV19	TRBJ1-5	TGTGCCAGTACCAGGGACCGAAATCAGCCCCAGCATTTT	CASTRDRNQPQHF
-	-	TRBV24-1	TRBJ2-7	TGTGCCACCAGTGATTCTGACGGGACTTACGAGCAGTACTTC	CATSDSDGTYEQYF
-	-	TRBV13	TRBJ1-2	TGTGCCAGCAGCTCCACGGTTGCAGGGTACGACTATGGCTACACCTTC	CASSSTVAGYDYGYTF
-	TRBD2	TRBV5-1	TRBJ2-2	TGCGCCAGCAGCCTCCCACTAGCGGCCACCGGGGAGCTGTTTTTT	CASSLPLAATGELFF
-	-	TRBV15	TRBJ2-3	TGTGCCACCAGCAGATCGCGGCAGCTCGGAACAGATACGCAGTATTTT	CATSRSRQLGTDTQYF
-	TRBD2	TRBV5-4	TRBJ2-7	TGTGCCAGCAGCCAAGGACTAGCGGGAGGAAGGACCTCTTACGAGCAGTACTTC	CASSQGLAGGRTSYEQYF
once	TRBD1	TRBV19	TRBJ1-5	TGTGCCAGTAGTCCTTATAGTGTCGGACAGGGGCTCGATCAGCCCCAGCATTTT	CASSPYSVGQGLDQPQHF
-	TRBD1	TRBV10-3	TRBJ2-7	TGTGCCATCAGTGAGTTCGGGACAGGGCTTTCGACCTACGAGCAGTACTTC	CAISEFGTGLSTYEQYF
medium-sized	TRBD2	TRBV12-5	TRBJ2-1	TGTGCTAGTGGTTCGGGACTAGCGGGAGTGGCCTACAATGAGCAGTTCTTC	CASGSGLAGVAYNEQFF
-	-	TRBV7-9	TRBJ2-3	TGTGCCAGCAGCCAAGGGGATACGCAGTATTTT	CASSQGDTQYF
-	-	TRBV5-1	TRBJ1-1	TGCGCCAGCCGCCCCGAGCCGGGAATGAACACTGAAGCTTTCTTT	CASRPEPGMNTEAFF
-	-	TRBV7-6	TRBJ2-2	TGTGCCAGCAGCCCCTGGGCTTCGGGTGGGACCGGGGAGCTGTTTTTT	CASSPWASGGTGELFF
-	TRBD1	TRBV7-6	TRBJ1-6	TGTGCCAGCAGCTCAGAACCGGGACAGGGGTACCTCCTAACTGGGTCACCCCTCCACTTT	CASSSEPGQGYLLTGSPLHF
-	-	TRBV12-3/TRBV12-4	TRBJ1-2	TGTGCCAGCAGTTTTTGGGGGAGCGGCGGCTACACCTTC	CASSFWGSGGYTF
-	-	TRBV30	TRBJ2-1	TGTGCCTTGAAGCTTACAGGGCGATACAATGAGCAGTTCTTC	CALKLTGRYNEQFF
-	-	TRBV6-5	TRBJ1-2	TGTGCCAGCGGGAAAGGTACAGGGAACTATGGCTACACCTTC	CASGKGTGNYGYTF
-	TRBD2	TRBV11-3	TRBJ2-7	TGTGCCAGCAGCTCGGGGCCTAGCGGTGCCTCCTACGAGCAGTACTTC	CASSSGPSGASYEQYF
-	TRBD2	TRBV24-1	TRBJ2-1	TGTGCCACCAGTGACCCTGGACTAGTTGGGGTGTTCTTC	CATSDPGLVGVFF
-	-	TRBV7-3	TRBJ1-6	TGTGCCAGCAGCTCCTCCCTCGTTACACCCGCGCTCAACGAAATTCGTCCCCTCCACTTT	CASSSSLVTPALNEIRPLHF
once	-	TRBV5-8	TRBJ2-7	TGTGCCAGCAGCTCGGGGTATTGGACGGGCTCCTACGAGCAGTACTTC	CASSSGYWTGSYEQYF
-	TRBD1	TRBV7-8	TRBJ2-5	TGTGCCAGCAGCTTCACGGGACAGGGTTTGGACCAGTACTTC	CASSFTGQGLDQYF
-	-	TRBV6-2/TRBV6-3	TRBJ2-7	TGTGCCAGCAGTTTGGATTTGCGTCAATACGAGCAGTACTTC	CASSLDLRQYEQYF
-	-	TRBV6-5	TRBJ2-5	TGTGCCAGCAGGAGAAGCGGGTCAGAGACCCAGTACTTC	CASRRSGSETQYF
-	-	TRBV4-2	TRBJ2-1	TGTGCCAGCAGCCAAGAAGTTCTCGGCGTAAGAACGAGGCAGTTCTTC	CASSQEVLGVRTRQFF
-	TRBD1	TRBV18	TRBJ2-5	TGTGCCAGCCGAAGAGACAGGGGAGAGACCCAGTACTTC	CASRRDRGETQYF
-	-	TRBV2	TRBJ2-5	TGTGCCAGCAGTGCCAGGGGAATTCAAGAGACCCAGTACTTC	CASSARGIQETQYF
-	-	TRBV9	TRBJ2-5	TGTGCCAGCAGCGTATCCGGTAGCCAAGAGACCCAGTACTTC	CASSVSGSQETQYF
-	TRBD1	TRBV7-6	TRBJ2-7	TGTGCCAGCAGCTTAGCCGACAGGGCGTTCGGCCACGAGCAGTACTTC	CASSLADRAFGHEQYF
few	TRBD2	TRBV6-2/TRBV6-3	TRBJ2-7	TGTGCCAGCAGTAGCGGGAACTCCTACGAGCAGTACTTC	CASSSGNSYEQYF
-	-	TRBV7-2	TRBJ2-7	TGTGCCAGCAGCCCGGCGCGAAGTATGTACGAGCAGTACTTC	CASSPARSMYEQYF
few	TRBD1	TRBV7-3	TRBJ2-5	TGTGCCAGCAGCTCTGACAGGGCCGGGACCCAGTACTTC	CASSSDRAGTQYF
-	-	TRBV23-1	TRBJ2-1	TGCGCCAGCAGTCAATCCCGGTTCGCCCCTCGGCCCGAAAACTCCTACAATGAGCAGTTCTTC	CASSQSRFAPRPENSYNEQFF
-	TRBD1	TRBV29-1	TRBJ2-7	TGCAGCGCTACTCTCGGACAGGGTGACTACGAGCAGTACTTC	CSATLGQGDYEQYF
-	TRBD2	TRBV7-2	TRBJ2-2	TGTGCCAGCAGCTTGGGACTAGCGGGAGGCGGGGAGCTGTTTTTT	CASSLGLAGGGELFF
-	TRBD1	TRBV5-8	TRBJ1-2	TGTGCCAGCAGCTTCAAGGCCGGGACAGGAGGCTACACCTTC	CASSFKAGTGGYTF
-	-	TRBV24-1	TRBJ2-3	TGTGCCACCAGTGACAACCCGGGAAAAACAGATACGCAGTATTTT	CATSDNPGKTDTQYF
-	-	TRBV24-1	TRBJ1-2	TGTGCCACCGGCAATTACGAGGGCTACACCTTC	CATGNYEGYTF
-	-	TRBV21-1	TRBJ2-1	TGTGCCAGCAGCCGCCGGACCAGCGGGAGGGCCGGTGAGCAGTTCTTC	CASSRRTSGRAGEQFF
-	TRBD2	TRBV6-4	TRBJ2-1	TGTGCCAGCAGTGTCACTAGCGGCTCCTACAATGAGCAGTTCTTC	CASSVTSGSYNEQFF